One T cell receptor (beta chain) is described in this entry. The CDR3 runs 15 residues. V was clipped by 6 bases and J by 5 bases; unmatched bases: 10. Germline lookup yields CDR1 MGHDK and CDR2 SYGVNS. The sample is drawn from a study of CD8+ T cells in alopecia areata. Reverse transcription of extracted RNA yielded cDNA, which provided the sequencing template. Repertoires were generated with immunoSEQ multiplex PCR, while TCRdb's copy carries only in-frame clones and drops some. The sample includes 140,000 to 150,000 clones, around 47% seen only once; the top ten take about 6.4%. The sequence derives from a human donor with alopecia areata. Specimen: CD4+ T cells sorted from blood. The chain has TRBV25-1 and TRBJ2-5; 9 bases agree with TRBD2. Written as DNA, the CDR3 is TGTGCCAGCAGCGTTAGCGGGAGTGTAATGGAGACCCAGTACTTC. This gives the protein CASSVSGSVMETQYF.